These T cell receptor beta chains were read from a single sample in a study of spatial heterogeneity in lung cancer. One entry per CDR3 protein results from TCRdb running MiXCR on the 5' RACE reads. The sample contains about 48,000 distinct CDR3 sequences, roughly 5.7% of which appear only once. The sample consisted of PBMCs, taken at surgery. The receptors were sampled from a male donor with early-stage non-small cell lung cancer. CDR3s include the opening cysteine and the closing phenylalanine or tryptophan. Fields, in order: CDR3 protein, CDR3 DNA, V gene, clone size, J gene, D gene. The D gene is left open where the match is weak. Rows give clone size only sometimes, using once, few, many, or a class for an expanded clone.

cdr3_aa: CSLSGSSYNEQFF
cdr3_nt: TGCAGCCTTAGCGGAAGCTCCTACAATGAGCAGTTCTTC
v_call: TRBV29-1
clone_size: many
j_call: TRBJ2-1
d_call: .

cdr3_aa: CASSRGQENYGYTF
cdr3_nt: TGTGCCAGCAGCCGCGGACAGGAGAACTATGGCTACACCTTC
v_call: TRBV7-8
clone_size: many
j_call: TRBJ1-2
d_call: TRBD1

cdr3_aa: CSVRLAGVDSNTGELFF
cdr3_nt: TGCAGCGTCAGACTAGCGGGAGTAGACTCGAACACCGGGGAGCTGTTTTTT
v_call: TRBV29-1
clone_size: many
j_call: TRBJ2-2
d_call: TRBD2

cdr3_aa: CASRLVSSTYEQYF
cdr3_nt: TGTGCCAGCAGATTAGTTTCCTCCACCTACGAGCAGTACTTC
v_call: TRBV11-2
clone_size: many
j_call: TRBJ2-7
d_call: .

cdr3_aa: CASSVATRVNEQFF
cdr3_nt: TGTGCCAGCAGCGTAGCTACGAGAGTCAATGAGCAGTTCTTC
v_call: TRBV9
clone_size: many
j_call: TRBJ2-1
d_call: .

cdr3_aa: CASSLAGGGSYEQYF
cdr3_nt: TGTGCCAGCAGCTTAGCGGGGGGAGGCTCCTACGAGCAGTACTTC
v_call: TRBV7-6
clone_size: many
j_call: TRBJ2-7
d_call: .

cdr3_aa: CASSRRTSGSLSSTDTQYF
cdr3_nt: TGTGCCAGCAGCCGTCGGACTAGCGGGAGTCTTTCTAGCACAGATACGCAGTATTTT
v_call: TRBV11-3
clone_size: many
j_call: TRBJ2-3
d_call: TRBD2

cdr3_aa: CAWSGTGIDGYTF
cdr3_nt: TGTGCCTGGAGTGGGACAGGGATTGATGGCTACACCTTC
v_call: TRBV30
clone_size: many
j_call: TRBJ1-2
d_call: TRBD1

cdr3_aa: CSATRQASEAFF
cdr3_nt: TGCAGTGCTACCAGACAGGCGTCTGAAGCTTTCTTT
v_call: TRBV20-1
clone_size: many
j_call: TRBJ1-1
d_call: .

cdr3_aa: CASSPGRNQETQYF
cdr3_nt: TGTGCCAGCTCACCAGGGAGAAACCAAGAGACCCAGTACTTC
v_call: TRBV18
clone_size: .
j_call: TRBJ2-5
d_call: .

cdr3_aa: CASTSVAATETQYF
cdr3_nt: TGTGCCAGCACTTCCGTAGCGGCAACGGAGACCCAGTACTTC
v_call: TRBV6-5
clone_size: many
j_call: TRBJ2-5
d_call: .

cdr3_aa: CASSRSGTEQFF
cdr3_nt: TGCGCCAGCAGCCGCTCCGGGACAGAGCAGTTCTTC
v_call: TRBV4-1
clone_size: many
j_call: TRBJ2-1
d_call: .

cdr3_aa: CAISDFPPGGTDTQYF
cdr3_nt: TGTGCCATCAGTGATTTCCCCCCCGGGGGCACAGATACGCAGTATTTT
v_call: TRBV10-3
clone_size: many
j_call: TRBJ2-3
d_call: .

cdr3_aa: CASSQEGGSSYEQYF
cdr3_nt: TGCGCCAGCAGCCAAGAAGGGGGGAGCTCCTACGAGCAGTACTTC
v_call: TRBV4-3
clone_size: many
j_call: TRBJ2-7
d_call: .

cdr3_aa: CASSPRDRGGGYTF
cdr3_nt: TGTGCCAGCAGCCCCCGGGACAGGGGAGGCGGCTACACCTTC
v_call: TRBV3-1
clone_size: many
j_call: TRBJ1-2
d_call: TRBD1

cdr3_aa: CASVNSVNTGELFF
cdr3_nt: TGTGCCAGCGTCAATAGCGTAAACACCGGGGAGCTGTTTTTT
v_call: TRBV25-1
clone_size: many
j_call: TRBJ2-2
d_call: .

cdr3_aa: CSARGSIAASQTQYF
cdr3_nt: TGCAGTGCTAGAGGCTCGATAGCGGCGAGCCAGACCCAGTACTTC
v_call: TRBV20-1
clone_size: many
j_call: TRBJ2-5
d_call: .

cdr3_aa: CSASRLAGYNEQFF
cdr3_nt: TGCAGTGCTAGTAGACTAGCGGGGTACAATGAGCAGTTCTTC
v_call: TRBV20-1
clone_size: many
j_call: TRBJ2-1
d_call: TRBD2

cdr3_aa: CASSSTGLNTEAFF
cdr3_nt: TGTGCCAGCAGTTCGACAGGGTTAAACACTGAAGCTTTCTTT
v_call: TRBV12-3/TRBV12-4
clone_size: many
j_call: TRBJ1-1
d_call: TRBD1

cdr3_aa: CASSTITTGADNSPLHF
cdr3_nt: TGTGCCAGCAGTACCATTACTACAGGGGCGGATAATTCACCCCTCCACTTT
v_call: TRBV28
clone_size: many
j_call: TRBJ1-6
d_call: TRBD1

cdr3_aa: CASSLRFADTQYF
cdr3_nt: TGTGCCAGCAGTTTGAGGTTCGCAGATACGCAGTATTTT
v_call: TRBV12-3/TRBV12-4
clone_size: .
j_call: TRBJ2-3
d_call: .

cdr3_aa: CASSNAGTGKVDGYTF
cdr3_nt: TGTGCCAGCAGTAACGCCGGGACAGGGAAGGTTGATGGCTACACCTTC
v_call: TRBV2
clone_size: many
j_call: TRBJ1-2
d_call: TRBD1